A selection of T cell receptor beta chains follows, all from one sample in a study of regulatory T cells in long-lasting Graves disease. TCRdb itself ran the multiplex PCR reads through MiXCR, one entry per CDR3 protein. The sample carries approximately 390,000 distinct CDR3 sequences, roughly 15% recorded once. The same specimen was also included in a second study, on T cells in Graves' hyperthyroidism and ophthalmopathy.

This material consisted of peripheral blood mononuclear cells (PBMCs), taken at new diagnosis, from a patient treated with antithyroid drugs. The receptors shown here come from a woman between 18 and 30 years old with Graves disease. Both conserved end residues are part of each CDR3. Each record gives: clone size, V gene, D gene, J gene, CDR3 DNA, CDR3 protein. A D gene is named only where the DNA matches it firmly. Only some rows state a clone size, as once, few, many or a class for expanded clones.

.,TRBV7-3,.,TRBJ1-2,TGTGCCAGCAGCTTGAATCTAGGGGGTGGCTACACCTTC,CASSLNLGGGYTF
.,TRBV20-1,TRBD2,TRBJ2-1,TGCAGTGCTAGATTCACCCAACACCCTAGCGGATTCTACAATGAGCAGTTCTTC,CSARFTQHPSGFYNEQFF
many,TRBV5-1,TRBD1,TRBJ1-5,TGCGCCAGCAGTTTTTCGACAGGGAGGAATCAGCCCCAGCATTTT,CASSFSTGRNQPQHF
many,TRBV5-1,.,TRBJ1-1,TGCGCCAGCAGCTTGGACGTGAACACTGAAGCTTTCTTT,CASSLDVNTEAFF
.,TRBV6-1,.,TRBJ2-7,.,CASILGALAGKAYEQYF
many,TRBV28,.,TRBJ2-3,TGTGCCAGCAGTCTTAAGACAGGAGGCGATACGCAGTATTTT,CASSLKTGGDTQYF
many,TRBV10-3,.,TRBJ2-2,TGTGCCATCAGTGAGGGGACCCTCAACACCGGGGAGCTGTTTTTT,CAISEGTLNTGELFF
many,TRBV6-1,TRBD1,TRBJ1-1,TGTGCCAGCAGTGAAGGGACAGGGGCTGGGAACACTGAAGCTTTCTTT,CASSEGTGAGNTEAFF
.,TRBV28,.,TRBJ1-4,TGTGCCAGCAGTTCCGTCAGCACAACTAATGAAAAACTGTTTTTT,CASSSVSTTNEKLFF
.,TRBV6-1,.,TRBJ2-1,TGTGCCAGCAGTGAAGTTGTGGAGCAGTTCTTC,CASSEVVEQFF
few,TRBV19,.,TRBJ2-1,TGTGCCAGTAGTATCGCTGGGTGGGAAGGCCCCTACAATGAGCAGTTCTTC,CASSIAGWEGPYNEQFF
many,TRBV7-2,.,TRBJ2-2,TGTGCCAGCAGCATCAGGGCCGGGGAGCTGTTTTTT,CASSIRAGELFF
few,TRBV7-9,.,TRBJ1-3,TGTGCCAGCAGCCCGATGGCAGGGGATGGAAACACCATATATTTT,CASSPMAGDGNTIYF
few,TRBV28,.,TRBJ2-1,TGTGCCAGCACCGGTGGGGGCTCCTACAATGAGCAGTTCTTC,CASTGGGSYNEQFF
many,TRBV24-1,.,TRBJ2-3,TGTGCCACCAGTGATTTGACAGACGACACAGATACGCAGTATTTT,CATSDLTDDTDTQYF
.,TRBV27,TRBD1,TRBJ1-1,TGTGCCAGCAGTCCCAGACAGGGGGCGAGGAACACTGAAGCTTTCTTT,CASSPRQGARNTEAFF